Presented here are 2 T cell receptor beta chains from one specimen sequenced in a study of human T cells and chemical hapten exposure. Time point defined: healthy volunteer bleed at 6 weeks. Unfractionated whole blood yielded the extracted total RNA. In TCRdb, the RACE reads were re-called with MiXCR into one record per CDR3 protein. The table shows about 65,000 distinct CDR3 sequences, with about 6.5% occurring only once. Sequencing was done on a sample of whole blood. The receptors were sampled from a female donor in good health. Some clones in this sample may be carry-over from other donors' samples.

Ten or more counts support this clonotype. This chain connects TRBV2 to TRBJ1-1; 7 positions match TRBD1. V dropped 4 bases and J dropped 11; count of bases not matched to a gene: 10. The CDR3 has 13 residues. Germline V gene data show CDR1 as SNHLY and CDR2 as FYNNEI. The CDR3 here is CASSAEGAGFAFF. The CDR3 nucleotides are TGTGCCAGCAGTGCCGAGGGGGCAGGTTTTGCTTTCTTT.

This clonotype was picked up a small number of times. This chain uses TRBV3-1 with TRBJ2-4; D might be TRBD1 (5 bases). V was clipped by 1 base and J by 8 bases, with 15 bases between them. CDR1 and CDR2 (germline): LGHDT, YNNKEL (reference sequence). The CDR3 runs to 15 residues. This chain's CDR3 is CASSQGGAQGYIQYF. The CDR3 nucleotides are TGTGCCAGCAGCCAAGGTGGGGCCCAAGGGTACATTCAGTACTTC.